This entry lists 5 T cell receptor beta chains sequenced from one sample in a study of tumor-infiltrating lymphocytes in glioblastoma multiforme. Three nested ARM-PCR rounds with V-beta and C-beta primers built TCRB libraries. TCRdb re-called the multiplex PCR reads with MiXCR, one entry per CDR3 protein. Among more than 13,000 distinct CDR3 sequences listed, 65% to 80% were seen once. Sequencing was carried out using brain tumor tissue. The source is a male donor with glioblastoma.

The chain carries TRBV13 and TRBJ2-1, with D maybe TRBD2 (6 bases). The CDR3 consists of 15 residues. Looked up from germline, CDR1 is PRHDT and CDR2 is FYEKMQ (reference sequence). V lost 8 bases to trimming and J lost 5 bases, with 19 bases between them. This CDR3 is CASGPRGSGNNEQFF. For the CDR3, the DNA is TGTGCCAGCGGCCCCCGGGGTAGCGGCAACAATGAGCAGTTCTTC.

Concerning this clonotype: Its ends do not fully match the called genes, so a read error is possible. J is TRBJ2-2 and V is TRBV28, with 9 nucleotides matching TRBD1. CDR1 MDHEN and CDR2 SYDVKM come from the germline V gene. This CDR3 has 14 amino acids. The CDR3 region is CVSSADRGTGEPFF. CDR3 coding DNA: TGTGTCAGCAGCGCAGACAGGGGGACCGGGGAGCCGTTTTTT.

This clonotype was seen a few times. The junction shows a germline mismatch at one end, possibly a read error. The CDR3 region is CASSLDRGNGLFF. CDR3 bases: TGTGCCAGCAGCCTAGATAGGGGGAATGGGCTGTTCTTC. The chain combines TRBV11-2 with TRBJ2-1, with D possibly TRBD1 on 6 matching bases. Germline assignment: CDR1 SGHAT and CDR2 FQNNGV. The CDR3 is 13 amino acids.

With respect to this clonotype: A read error may be the cause here, since a much bigger clone is one base away. The chain combines TRBV5-1 with TRBJ2-7; 10 bases map to TRBD2. The CDR3 runs to 15 residues. Germline V gene lookup returns CDR1 SGHRS and CDR2 YFSETQ. CDR3 nucleotides: TGCGCCAACAGCTTCTCGGGCCTAGCGGGAGATGAGCAGTACTTC. Its translation is CANSFSGLAGDEQYF.

This clonotype occurred a few times. This chain links TRBV20-1 with TRBJ2-1; 10 bases match TRBD2. The CDR3 contains 16 residues. CDR1 and CDR2 (germline): DFQATT, SNEGSKA (reference sequence). J gave up 2 bases and V 0 bases, and 4 bases lay outside the gene matches. The CDR3 is CSARDQREGTYNEQFF. CDR3 DNA: TGCAGTGCTAGAGACCAGCGGGAGGGCACCTACAATGAGCAGTTCTTC.